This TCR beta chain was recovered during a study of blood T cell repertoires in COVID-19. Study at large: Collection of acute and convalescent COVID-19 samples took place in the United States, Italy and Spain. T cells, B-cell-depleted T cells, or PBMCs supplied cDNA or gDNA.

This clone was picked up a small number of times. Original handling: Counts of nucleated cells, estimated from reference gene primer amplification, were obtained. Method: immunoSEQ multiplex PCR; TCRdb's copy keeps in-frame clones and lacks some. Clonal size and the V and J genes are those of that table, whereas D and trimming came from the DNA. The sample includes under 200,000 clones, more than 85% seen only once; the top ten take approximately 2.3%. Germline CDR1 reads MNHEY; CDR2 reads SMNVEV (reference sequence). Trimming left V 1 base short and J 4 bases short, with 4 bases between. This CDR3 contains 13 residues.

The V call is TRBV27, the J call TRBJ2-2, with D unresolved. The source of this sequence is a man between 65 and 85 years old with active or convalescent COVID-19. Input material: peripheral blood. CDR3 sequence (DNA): TGTGCCAGCAGTTTATTCTCCACCGGGGAGCTGTTTTTT. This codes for CASSLFSTGELFF.